The 27 T cell receptor beta chains presented below share a single source sample, sequenced in a study of blood T cell repertoires in COVID-19. Assay: immunoSEQ multiplex PCR; the TCRdb copy retains only in-frame clones and omits some. The repertoire holds about 76,000 clones, approximately 80% seen once, with about a sixth in the top ten. The sample was peripheral blood. The receptors come from a woman in her fifties or sixties with acute or convalescent COVID-19.

V and J are TRBV9 and TRBJ2-2, with D perhaps TRBD1 (5 bases). The CDR3 has 17 amino acids. Germline values: CDR1 SGDLS, CDR2 YYNGEE. Trimming cost V 0 bases and J 0 bases, with 12 bases left between them. CDR3 sequence (DNA): TGTGCCAGCAGCGTAGGTCTCACAGGTGCGAACACCGGGGAGCTGTTTTTT. It yields the protein CASSVGLTGANTGELFF.

This rearrangement joins TRBV5-1 to TRBJ2-5; the D is unclear. In germline, CDR1 is SGHRS, CDR2 YFSETQ. V was trimmed by 1 base and J by 1 base, leaving 8 bases between them. The CDR3 totals 14 residues. The CDR3, as DNA: TGCGCCAGCAGCTTGAACCAAGCCCAAGAGACCCAGTACTTC. Amino acid sequence: CASSLNQAQETQYF.

In its sample, this clone was seen many times. V usage is TRBV3-1 (or the pseudogene TRBV3-2) and J usage is TRBJ1-1, with 7 bases fitting TRBD1. Germline V CDR1 and CDR2: LGHDT, YNNKEL (reference sequence). The CDR3 loop spans 16 amino acids. V was clipped by 4 bases and J by 6 bases; unmatched bases: 14. The CDR3 loop reads CASSPRSKGALAEAFF. The CDR3 region has the DNA TGTGCCAGCAGCCCAAGGAGTAAGGGGGCGTTAGCTGAAGCTTTCTTT.

This clone was detected only a few times. CDR3 sequence (DNA): TGTGCCAGCAGCGTAACAGGGGGCGAAACCGGGGAGCTGTTTTTT. Its protein product is CASSVTGGETGELFF. V gene TRBV6-6 combines with J gene TRBJ2-2; 9 nucleotides match TRBD1. Unmatched junction bases numbered 7, after V lost 6 bases and J lost 5 bases. The CDR3 consists of 15 residues. Germline-derived CDR1 and CDR2 are MNHNY and SVGAGI (reference sequence).

Ten or more counts support this clone. The V and J genes are TRBV19 and TRBJ1-5; D not certain. Germline-derived CDR1 and CDR2 are LNHDA and SQIVND (reference sequence). Trimming removed 3 bases at V and 3 bases at J, with 15 bases between. The CDR3 extends over 16 amino acids. CDR3 sequence: CASSMEVKGNNQPQHF. CDR3 DNA sequence: TGTGCCAGTAGTATGGAGGTGAAGGGAAACAATCAGCCCCAGCATTTT. Variable domain in full (rest from reference TRBV19 and TRBJ1-5): DGGITQSPKYLFRKEGQNVTLSCEQNLNHDAMYWYRQDPGQGLRLIYYSQIVNDFQKGDIAEGYSVSREKKESFPLTVTSAQKNPTAFYLCASSMEVKGNNQPQHFGDGTRLSIL.

A few counts support this clone. The chain links TRBV30 to TRBJ2-2; 8 bases fit TRBD1. Trimming removed 0 bases from V and 2 bases from J; junction bases left unmatched: 5. Germline V gene lookup returns CDR1 GTSNPN and CDR2 SVGIG (reference sequence). There are 16 residues in the CDR3. The CDR3 DNA is TGTGCCTGGAGTGTACTGGACAGGGTTAACACCGGGGAGCTGTTTTTT. Its protein is CAWSVLDRVNTGELFF.

This chain uses TRBV5-1 with TRBJ1-1; weak D call: TRBD1 (6 bases). The germline V gene encodes CDR1 SGHRS and CDR2 YFSETQ. This CDR3 contains 14 residues. With 3 bases removed from V and 5 bases from J, the gap between germline ends came to 14 bases. The CDR3 coding sequence is TGCGCCAGCAGCTCAAAAGCACAGGGAACTGAAGCTTTCTTT. Encoded protein: CASSSKAQGTEAFF.

This clone was seen a single time. The chain is built from TRBV5-6 and TRBJ2-3; D perhaps matches TRBD1 (6 bases). Germline V gene sequence: CDR1 SGHDT, CDR2 YYEEEE. Trimming pared 0 bases from V and 1 base from J, leaving 12 bases between. The CDR3 runs to 16 residues. The CDR3 region has the DNA TGTGCCAGCAGCTTGGAAGGGGGAACCGGCACAGATACGCAGTATTTT. Its translation: CASSLEGGTGTDTQYF.

The chain links TRBV15 to TRBJ2-5; TRBD1 matches at 9 bases. Trimming at V came to 8 bases and at J to 5 bases, leaving 3 bases not matched to a gene. Germline CDR1 LNHNV, CDR2 YYDKDF (reference sequence). The CDR3 runs 12 residues. This CDR3 is CATRTGDETQYF. CDR3 in DNA: TGTGCCACCCGGACAGGGGATGAGACCCAGTACTTC.

V gene TRBV12-3 or TRBV12-4 combines with J gene TRBJ2-5; D gene ambiguous. V dropped 3 bases and J dropped 5 bases, with 10 bases sitting between them. The CDR3 runs 13 residues. CDR3 nucleotide sequence: TGTGCCAGCAGTTTGGGCGTCCGGGAGACCCAGTACTTC. This sequence encodes CASSLGVRETQYF.

This clone was counted between two and nine times. Other DNA sequences within the sample encode an identical CDR3. The chain joins TRBV3-1 (or the pseudogene TRBV3-2) to TRBJ1-5; D gene unclear. The germline gives CDR1 LGHDT, CDR2 YNNKEL (reference sequence). The CDR3 spans 13 residues. Trimming shortened V by 0 bases and J by 4 bases, and 4 bases separated the two germline ends. CDR3 in amino acids: CASSQDLNQPQHF. Written as DNA, the CDR3 is TGTGCCAGCAGCCAAGATCTGAATCAGCCCCAGCATTTT.

V is TRBV30 and J is TRBJ2-1; D is possibly TRBD1 (5 bases). Per germline, CDR1 GTSNPN and CDR2 SVGIG (reference sequence). This CDR3 is built from 12 residues. V lost 1 base to trimming and J lost 4 bases, with 5 bases between them. As DNA, the CDR3 is TGTGCCTGGAGTGAGGGGTACAATGAGCAGTTCTTC. It yields the protein CAWSEGYNEQFF. Together with reference TRBV30 and TRBJ2-1, the CDR3 gives the full variable domain: SQTIHQWPATLVQPVGSPLSLECTVEGTSNPNLYWYRQAAGRGLQLLFYSVGIGQISSEVPQNLSASRPQDRQFILSSKKLLLSDSGFYLCAWSEGYNEQFFGPGTRLTVL.

This chain uses TRBV30 with TRBJ1-5, with D possibly TRBD1 on 5 matching bases. V gave up 2 bases and J gave up 6 bases, with 11 bases separating them. The CDR3 has 13 amino acids. Per germline, CDR1 GTSNPN and CDR2 SVGIG (reference sequence). CDR3 sequence reads: CAWSRRAGQPQHF. In DNA, the CDR3 is TGTGCCTGGAGTCGCAGGGCCGGTCAGCCCCAGCATTTT. Full variable domain (missing parts from reference TRBV30 and TRBJ1-5): SQTIHQWPATLVQPVGSPLSLECTVEGTSNPNLYWYRQAAGRGLQLLFYSVGIGQISSEVPQNLSASRPQDRQFILSSKKLLLSDSGFYLCAWSRRAGQPQHFGDGTRLSIL.

The V gene is TRBV2, the J gene TRBJ1-6; 7 nucleotides line up with TRBD1. This CDR3 has 12 residues. CDR1 and CDR2 from the germline V gene are SNHLY and FYNNEI. Losses at the gene ends were 7 bases for V and 9 bases for J; bases not matched to a gene: 3. Written as DNA, the CDR3 is TGTGCCAGCATCCAGGGGGTTTCACCCCTCCACTTT. This encodes CASIQGVSPLHF. Using reference TRBV2 and TRBJ1-6 for the parts outside the CDR3, the full variable domain is EPEVTQTPSHQVTQMGQEVILRCVPISNHLYFYWYRQILGQKVEFLVSFYNNEISEKSEIFDDQFSVERPDGSNFTLKIRSTKLEDSAMYFCASIQGVSPLHFGNGTRLTVT.

The chain couples TRBV6-1 to TRBJ1-5; the D gene is possibly TRBD1 (6 bases). This CDR3 contains 16 residues. Per the germline V gene, CDR1 is MNHNS and CDR2 is SASEGT. V lost 4 bases and J lost 0, with 13 bases in between. DNA of the CDR3: TGTGCCAGCAGTGGGACAGCAATCTTTAGCAATCAGCCCCAGCATTTT. This codes for CASSGTAIFSNQPQHF.

J is TRBJ2-5 and V is TRBV10-3; tentative D call: TRBD1 (6 bases). Trimming shortened V by 5 bases and J by 3 bases, and 7 bases separated the two germline ends. The germline CDR1 and CDR2 sequences are ENHRY and SYGVKD. CDR3 length: 12 residues. Here the CDR3 DNA reads TGTGCCATCAGTCGGACAGAAGAGACCCAGTACTTC. Translation: CAISRTEETQYF.

J is TRBJ2-3 and V is TRBV2, with a possible D match to TRBD1 (6 bases). The CDR3 spans 13 residues. Trimming cost V 7 bases and J 2 bases, with 10 bases left between them. Germline V gene lookup returns CDR1 SNHLY and CDR2 FYNNEI. The CDR3 region is CASNRGFTDTQYF. DNA of the CDR3: TGTGCCAGCAATAGGGGGTTCACAGATACGCAGTATTTT.

The CDR3 is CASSQQGVPGYEQYF. The CDR3 nucleotides are TGTGCCAGCAGTCAACAGGGGGTACCAGGGTACGAGCAGTACTTC. The gene calls are TRBV28 and TRBJ2-7; 8 nucleotides line up with TRBD1. The CDR3 has 15 residues. CDR1 is MDHEN and CDR2 is SYDVKM in the germline V gene. The ends lost 5 bases at V and 4 bases at J; junction bases unmatched: 10.

The V and J genes are TRBV24-1 and TRBJ1-5; 10 nucleotides agree with TRBD1. This CDR3 spans 16 amino acids. CDR1 is KGHDR and CDR2 is SFDVKD in the germline V gene. V shed 3 bases, J shed 7 bases, and the junction held 8 bases outside the gene matches. As DNA, the CDR3 is TGTGCCACCAGTGATCTAACCGGGACAGGGGACCAGCCCCAGCATTTT. Its translation is CATSDLTGTGDQPQHF.

The chain's CDR3 is CAWGGQGGQPQHF. The DNA of the CDR3 is TGTGCCTGGGGGGGACAGGGAGGCCAGCCCCAGCATTTT. The rearrangement joins TRBV30 to TRBJ1-5; 9 bases fit TRBD1. This CDR3 is built from 13 residues. The trim removed 5 bases at V and 7 bases at J, leaving 6 bases unmatched. CDR1 and CDR2 (germline): GTSNPN, SVGIG (reference sequence).

This clone was observed once. The chain carries TRBV12-3 or TRBV12-4 and TRBJ1-2; tentative D call: TRBD1 (6 bases). The CDR3 runs to 12 residues. V was trimmed by 6 bases and J by 3 bases, leaving 8 bases between them. DNA of the CDR3: TGTGCCAGCAGAGGGGGGGACTATGGCTACACCTTC. Translated: CASRGGDYGYTF.

This clone was counted once. The chain couples TRBV7-2 to TRBJ2-3; TRBD2 agrees at 8 bases. This CDR3 region has 16 residues. The germline CDR1 and CDR2 sequences are SGHTA and FQGNSA. V shed 8 bases and J 3 bases; nucleotides not matched to a gene: 13. CDR3 in DNA: TGTGCCAGCTCCTCGGGCGGGGGGCCGATAACAGATACGCAGTATTTT. This codes for CASSSGGGPITDTQYF.

The V call is TRBV4-3, the J call TRBJ2-5, with 8 nucleotides matching TRBD1. V shed 3 bases and J 1 base; nucleotides not matched to a gene: 7. Germline CDR1 and CDR2: LGHNA and YSLEER. The CDR3 is made up of 16 amino acids. CDR3 residues: CASSQMITGGQETQYF. In DNA, the CDR3 is TGCGCCAGCAGCCAGATGATTACAGGGGGCCAAGAGACCCAGTACTTC.

The chain recombines TRBV5-1 with TRBJ2-1; TRBD1 matches at 9 bases. The CDR3 has 17 residues. Trimming at V came to 1 base and at J to 4 bases, leaving 9 bases not matched to a gene. CDR1 is SGHRS and CDR2 is YFSETQ in the germline V gene. CDR3 residues: CASSLPRSGTGYNEQFF. For the CDR3, the DNA is TGCGCCAGCAGCTTGCCAAGGTCCGGGACAGGGTACAATGAGCAGTTCTTC.

The chain carries TRBV9 and TRBJ2-1; maybe TRBD1 (5 bases). Trimming cost V 4 bases and J 2 bases, with 16 bases left between them. The germline gives CDR1 SGDLS, CDR2 YYNGEE. The CDR3 contains 16 residues. The CDR3: CASSYSPTGAYNEQFF. Here the CDR3 DNA reads TGTGCCAGCAGCTATTCCCCCACAGGCGCCTACAATGAGCAGTTCTTC.

The CDR3 DNA follows: TGCGCCAGCAGCCCCCTGTTCCGGTGGGAGACCCAGTACTTC. Residues: CASSPLFRWETQYF. The genes are TRBV4-1 and TRBJ2-5; D not certain. Trimming removed 4 bases from V and 5 bases from J, with 14 bases in between. The V gene's germline CDR1 is MGHRA and CDR2 YSYEKL. The CDR3 length is 14 residues.

The chain carries TRBV19 and TRBJ1-2; TRBD1 might be the D (6 bases). The CDR3 runs 14 residues. Between the trimmed V and J ends, which lost 5 bases and 8 bases, there was a span of 18 bases. Germline assignment: CDR1 LNHDA and CDR2 SQIVND (reference sequence). The CDR3 coding sequence is TGTGCCAGTAGTCCCCCGGCGGACAGTAGCGGCTACACCTTC. Its protein is CASSPPADSSGYTF.